The entry below gives a single TCR beta chain sequence along with its context. This entry belongs to a study of blood T cell repertoires in COVID-19. About the research overall: From the United States, Italy and Spain came samples of acute and convalescent COVID-19. The cDNA or gDNA used as material had been derived from T cells, B-cell-depleted T cells, or PBMCs.

Per the original data handling: Using reference gene primer amplification, nucleated cell counts were estimated. The repertoire was sequenced with immunoSEQ multiplex PCR; TCRdb's copy has only in-frame clones and lacks some. D and trimming were read from the DNA, whereas the V and J calls and clone size are those reported in that table. The sample consists of around 120,000 clones, 88% of them appearing once. The sequence was collected from a human donor in a cohort sampled during active COVID-19. Sequenced material: peripheral blood.

The CDR3 sequence: CASSLVGLYEQYF. The CDR3 region has the DNA TGTGCCAGCAGTCTCGTGGGACTCTACGAGCAGTACTTC. This rearrangement joins TRBV12-3 or TRBV12-4 to TRBJ2-7; TRBD2 is a possible D gene (6 bases). The CDR3 runs to 13 residues. V shed 5 bases and J shed 3 bases, with 11 bases lying between them.